The sequence of this T cell receptor beta chain was determined in a study of shared clonotypes between healthy human individuals. Study-wide context: CD8 memory received one plate per donor, CD8 naive two, CD4 memory three and CD4 naive three.

Concerning this clone: The target antigen is unknown.

Only CD45RO-negative cells positively selected for CCR7 counted as naive CD8 cells, so terminally differentiated effector memory CD45RA+ cells were excluded. The study, taken as a whole, reports: Across a handful of donors, naive CD4 shared 5% to 5.5%, naive CD8 3.5% to 4%, memory CD4 roughly 2.2%, memory CD8 0.4% to 0.5%.

The authors' processing: Sequence data from immunoSEQ were junction-only and lacked quality scores; consequently, filtering differed. Here immunoSEQ multiplex PCR was the method, and the copy in TCRdb shows in-frame clones only, minus some. V, J and clone size are taken as reported in that table, and D and trimming were inferred from the DNA itself. The sample shows about 2,200,000 clones, 93% of them seen only once. The sequenced sample was naive CD8+ T cells from PBMCs. This sequence was found in a man in his late teens or twenties in good health. Some clones in this sample may be carry-over from other donors' samples.

The chain's CDR3 is CASSQADTTGNTIYF. The CDR3 nucleotides are TGCGCCAGCAGCCAAGCTGATACGACTGGAAACACCATATATTTT. The rearrangement uses TRBV4-1 and TRBJ1-3; no reliable D call. Deletions cut 1 base from V and 2 bases from J, with 9 bases between. The CDR3 has 15 residues. Germline V gene lookup returns CDR1 MGHRA and CDR2 YSYEKL.